A single sample gave rise to the 32 T cell receptor beta chains below, sequenced in a study of beta chain features in type 1 diabetes. As every portion of the isolated RNA was reverse transcribed, the sequencing read expressed TCRB transcripts. Sequenced by immunoSEQ multiplex PCR; TCRdb stores in-frame clones only, minus some. The sample yields more than 250,000 clones, around 21% seen once. Study conclusions and caveats: Type 1 diabetes patients had TCRB CDR3s that were shorter (moderately but significantly so) in all four CD4+ subsets.

No antigen has been identified for these receptors. Sequences were obtained from naive CD4+ T cells from blood. The origin of the receptors is a woman aged 40 to 50 with type 1 diabetes.

The J gene is TRBJ1-5, the V gene TRBV19; weak D call: TRBD1 (5 bases). The V gene's germline CDR1 is LNHDA and CDR2 SQIVND (reference sequence). V gave up 8 bases and J gave up 7 bases, with 12 bases separating them. This CDR3 spans 12 amino acids. CDR3 protein: CASRGHNQPQHF. CDR3 sequence (DNA): TGTGCCAGTCGCGGACACAACCAGCCCCAGCATTTT.

The chain uses TRBV19 and TRBJ1-2; TRBD1 is a possible D gene (6 bases). Per the germline V gene, CDR1 is LNHDA and CDR2 is SQIVND (reference sequence). The CDR3 is made up of 14 amino acids. The V and J ends lost 9 bases and 2 bases respectively, with 16 bases between them. The chain's CDR3 is CASATQGSNYGYTF. CDR3 in DNA: TGTGCCAGCGCGACCCAGGGGAGCAACTATGGCTACACCTTC.

V usage is TRBV9 and J usage is TRBJ2-3; possibly TRBD1 for D (5 bases). The CDR3 runs 15 residues. Germline V CDR1 and CDR2: SGDLS, YYNGEE. Trimming took 0 bases from V and 6 from J, leaving 14 bases between them. In DNA form, the CDR3 reads TGTGCCAGCAGCGTAGCCGACAGACTTAGGGATACGCAGTATTTT. Translated, it gives CASSVADRLRDTQYF. Full variable domain (remainder filled in from reference TRBV9 and TRBJ2-3): DSGVTQTPKHLITATGQRVTLRCSPRSGDLSVYWYQQSLDQGLQFLIQYYNGEERAKGNILERFSAQQFPDLHSELNLSSLELGDSALYFCASSVADRLRDTQYFGPGTRLTVL.

DNA of the CDR3: TGTGCCAGCAGTCGATCAGCGAACACCGGGGAGCTGTTTTTT. Translating it yields CASSRSANTGELFF. The V and J genes are TRBV7-3 and TRBJ2-2; D is unclear. The germline CDR1 and CDR2 sequences are SGHTA and FQGTGA. The CDR3 is 14 residues long. V was shortened by 6 bases and J by 0 bases, with 8 bases between the two germline ends.

The gene calls are TRBV27 and TRBJ1-5, with D maybe TRBD1 (6 bases). Germline CDR1 reads MNHEY; CDR2 reads SMNVEV (reference sequence). This CDR3 is built from 15 residues. Trimming cost V 5 bases and J 1 base, with 12 bases left between them. Here the CDR3 reads CASSPQGQSNQPQHF. CDR3 nucleotides: TGTGCCAGCAGTCCACAGGGCCAAAGCAATCAGCCCCAGCATTTT.

The chain has TRBV14 and TRBJ2-5, with a tentative D call TRBD2 (6 bases). Trimming removed 1 base from V and 2 bases from J, with 11 bases in between. Germline-derived CDR1 and CDR2 are SGHDN and FVKESK. The CDR3 loop spans 15 amino acids. Here the CDR3 reads CASSQAAGLQETQYF. CDR3 nucleotides: TGTGCCAGCAGCCAAGCCGCGGGATTGCAAGAGACCCAGTACTTC.

The genes are TRBV19 and TRBJ2-3, with D maybe TRBD2 (6 bases). V was clipped by 2 bases and J by 2 bases, with 11 bases between them. In germline, CDR1 is LNHDA, CDR2 SQIVND (reference sequence). CDR3 length equals 15 residues. The CDR3 DNA sequence: TGTGCCAGTAGTATAAGTCGCGGGATCACAGATACGCAGTATTTT. Its protein product is CASSISRGITDTQYF. The variable domain in full, completed from reference TRBV19 and TRBJ2-3, reads DGGITQSPKYLFRKEGQNVTLSCEQNLNHDAMYWYRQDPGQGLRLIYYSQIVNDFQKGDIAEGYSVSREKKESFPLTVTSAQKNPTAFYLCASSISRGITDTQYFGPGTRLTVL.

The gene calls are TRBV18 and TRBJ2-2, with TRBD2 as a possible D gene (6 bases). V was trimmed by 3 bases and J by 0 bases, leaving 11 bases between them. The germline V gene has CDR1 KGHSH and CDR2 LQKENI. This CDR3 contains 16 residues. CDR3 coding DNA: TGTGCCAGCTCACCCGGGACTGACGCGAACACCGGGGAGCTGTTTTTT. Translated: CASSPGTDANTGELFF.

A few counts support this clone. Other DNA sequences within the sample encode an identical CDR3. The chain couples TRBV30 to TRBJ2-5, with 11 bases lining up with TRBD2. The germline V gene has CDR1 GTSNPN and CDR2 SVGIG (reference sequence). V gave up 0 bases and J gave up 5 bases; unmatched junction bases: 2. The CDR3 has 14 amino acids. CDR3 DNA: TGTGCCTGGAGTGTTTTAGCGGGAGGGGAGACCCAGTACTTC. Translating it yields CAWSVLAGGETQYF.

This clone was seen only a few times. The genes are TRBV28 and TRBJ1-3; perhaps TRBD1 as D (6 bases). This CDR3 is 17 amino acids long. V was trimmed by 3 bases and J by 0 bases, leaving 15 bases between them. In germline, CDR1 is MDHEN, CDR2 SYDVKM. CDR3 residues: CASSLGQGDYSGNTIYF. The CDR3 coding sequence is TGTGCCAGCAGTTTGGGACAAGGGGACTACTCTGGAAACACCATATATTTT.

The chain is built from TRBV28 and TRBJ2-1; 7 positions match TRBD1. CDR1 is MDHEN, CDR2 SYDVKM, per germline. The CDR3 is made up of 12 amino acids. V was clipped by 6 bases and J by 10 bases; unmatched bases: 6. In DNA form, the CDR3 reads TGTGCCAGCAGCGGAACAGGGGAAGAGCAGTTCTTC. It codes for CASSGTGEEQFF.

The V gene is TRBV27, the J gene TRBJ1-5; 7 bases are shared with TRBD1. CDR1 and CDR2 from the germline V gene are MNHEY and SMNVEV (reference sequence). The CDR3 is 18 amino acids. J was trimmed by 0 bases and V by 6 bases; bases with no gene match: 14. The CDR3 spells CASSSRQGMGYSNQPQHF. CDR3 sequence (DNA): TGTGCCAGCAGCTCCCGACAGGGAATGGGGTATAGCAATCAGCCCCAGCATTTT.

This clone was seen once. This CDR3 is CASTPGLGSYEQYF. The CDR3 DNA reads as TGTGCCAGCACCCCAGGACTAGGTTCGTACGAGCAGTACTTC. This chain joins TRBV9 and TRBJ2-7, with 7 bases fitting TRBD2. From germline, CDR1 is SGDLS and CDR2 YYNGEE. The CDR3 covers 14 residues. The junction had 10 bases not matched to a gene; V was cut back by 6 bases and J by 4 bases.

The V gene is TRBV10-3, the J gene TRBJ2-1, with D tentatively TRBD2 (5 bases). This CDR3 is built from 15 residues. Germline-derived CDR1 and CDR2 are ENHRY and SYGVKD. Trimming left V 3 bases short and J 4 bases short, with 13 bases between. The CDR3 here is CAISERAGIYNEQFF. CDR3 in DNA: TGTGCCATCAGTGAAAGGGCCGGGATTTACAATGAGCAGTTCTTC.

This clone occurred a few times. This CDR3 reads CATSSIQDSPLHF. CDR3 DNA: TGTGCCACCAGCAGTATACAGGATTCACCCCTCCACTTT. The rearrangement links TRBV15 to TRBJ1-6; possible D gene TRBD1, 5 bases. This CDR3 has 13 residues. Trimming took 3 bases from V and 8 from J, leaving 8 bases between them. Germline V gene lookup returns CDR1 LNHNV and CDR2 YYDKDF (reference sequence).

This rearrangement joins TRBV7-9 to TRBJ2-7, with unresolved D. The CDR3 has 13 residues. The V and J ends lost 7 bases and 0 bases respectively, with 10 bases between them. Germline CDR1 and CDR2: SEHNR and FQNEAQ (reference sequence). In DNA form, the CDR3 reads TGTGCCAGCAACTCAATAAACTCCTACGAGCAGTACTTC. The encoded protein is CASNSINSYEQYF.

The chain couples TRBV29-1 to TRBJ2-5, with D possibly TRBD2 on 5 matching bases. The DNA end lines up better with TRBJ2-7; the J call may be wrong. Germline loops: CDR1 SQVTM, CDR2 ANQGSEA. The CDR3 consists of 13 residues. This CDR3 reads CSALREASYEQYF. The CDR3 DNA sequence: TGCAGCGCTCTTCGGGAAGCTTCCTACGAGCAGTACTTC.

CDR3 sequence reads: CASSPASNSVTDTQYF. The CDR3 DNA reads TGCGCCAGCAGTCCCGCCTCTAATAGCGTCACAGATACGCAGTATTTT. The J gene is TRBJ2-3, the V gene TRBV4-3; D perhaps matches TRBD2 (5 bases). Germline CDR1 and CDR2: LGHNA and YSLEER. The germline V and J ends were trimmed by 6 bases and 2 bases, with 18 bases remaining between them. This CDR3 is 16 amino acids long.

This clone was observed a handful of times. The genes are TRBV7-9 and TRBJ2-5, with unresolved D. V lost 2 bases, J lost 4 bases, and 17 bases lay in between. Germline V lookup: CDR1 SEHNR, CDR2 FQNEAQ (reference sequence). This CDR3 comprises 16 residues. The CDR3 protein is CASSLQAEPAGETQYF. CDR3 in DNA: TGTGCCAGCAGCTTACAGGCAGAGCCGGCCGGAGAGACCCAGTACTTC.

V usage is TRBV7-2 and J usage is TRBJ1-5, with D possibly being TRBD1 (6 bases). The CDR3 runs 14 residues. Per the germline V gene, CDR1 is SGHTA and CDR2 is FQGNSA. V was clipped by 1 base and J by 7 bases, with 11 bases between them. CDR3 DNA: TGTGCCAGCAGCTTAGTCACAGGGAGACAGCCCCAGCATTTT. Protein: CASSLVTGRQPQHF.

This clone came up a few times. The chain carries TRBV13 and TRBJ2-3; tentative D call: TRBD2 (6 bases). Germline V gene lookup returns CDR1 PRHDT and CDR2 FYEKMQ (reference sequence). Trimming took 5 bases from V and 1 from J, leaving 13 bases between them. This CDR3 comprises 15 residues. The CDR3 DNA is TGTGCCAGCAGCCCCCATGGCGGGGGCACAGATACGCAGTATTTT. This codes for CASSPHGGGTDTQYF.

This clone was observed a handful of times. The gene calls are TRBV19 and TRBJ2-1; no clear D. The CDR3 totals 12 residues. The germline V gene encodes CDR1 LNHDA and CDR2 SQIVND (reference sequence). Trimming cost V 1 base and J 7 bases, with 5 bases left between them. CDR3 sequence (DNA): TGTGCCAGTAGTATAGCAGGAAATGAGCAGTTCTTC. Protein sequence: CASSIAGNEQFF.

The J gene is TRBJ2-7, the V gene TRBV5-1; D gene ambiguous. Germline V gene sequence: CDR1 SGHRS, CDR2 YFSETQ. The CDR3 sequence is 14 residues long. V lost 3 bases to trimming and J lost 0 bases, with 10 bases between them. The CDR3 DNA reads as TGCGCCAGCAGCTCGACACCGACCTCCTACGAGCAGTACTTC. This sequence encodes CASSSTPTSYEQYF.

The chain carries TRBV4-3 and TRBJ1-2, with 7 nucleotides matching TRBD1. The CDR3 covers 14 residues. CDR1 is LGHNA and CDR2 is YSLEER in the germline V gene. The ends lost 2 bases at V and 4 bases at J; junction bases unmatched: 4. The CDR3 nucleotides are TGCGCCAGCAGCCAATACGACAGGGCCTATGGCTACACCTTC. It yields the protein CASSQYDRAYGYTF.

The J gene is TRBJ2-6, the V gene TRBV19; TRBD2 might be the D (6 bases). The germline V and J ends were trimmed by 10 bases and 2 bases, with 15 bases remaining between them. Germline V gene sequence: CDR1 LNHDA, CDR2 SQIVND (reference sequence). This CDR3 region has 15 residues. This CDR3 is CATATPGAGANVLTF. The CDR3 region has the DNA TGTGCCACCGCCACCCCGGGGGCTGGGGCCAACGTCCTGACTTTC.

V usage is TRBV28 and J usage is TRBJ2-7; tentatively, D is TRBD2 (6 bases). This CDR3 contains 14 residues. Germline lookup yields CDR1 MDHEN and CDR2 SYDVKM. Trimming shortened V by 5 bases and J by 3 bases, and 14 bases separated the two germline ends. The CDR3 coding sequence is TGTGCCAGCAGTACCGGGACTCAGGGCTACGAGCAGTACTTC. Its protein product is CASSTGTQGYEQYF.

This clone occurred once. The chain is built from TRBV5-1 and TRBJ2-5, with 8 bases matching TRBD2. The CDR3 length is 16 residues. The germline V gene has CDR1 SGHRS and CDR2 YFSETQ. The trim removed 2 bases at V and 4 bases at J, leaving 10 bases unmatched. CDR3 bases: TGCGCCAGCAGCTTCCCTCGGGGGGGAGAAGGAGAGACCCAGTACTTC. Translation gives CASSFPRGGEGETQYF.

This clone was observed a handful of times. The chain links TRBV9 to TRBJ2-2; 7 bases line up with TRBD2. V shed 4 bases, J shed 6 bases, and the junction held 6 bases outside the gene matches. The CDR3 loop spans 14 amino acids. Germline lookup yields CDR1 SGDLS and CDR2 YYNGEE. The chain's CDR3 is CASSWGGPSGELFF. DNA for the CDR3: TGTGCCAGCAGCTGGGGGGGACCCTCCGGGGAGCTGTTTTTT.

The V gene is TRBV7-2, the J gene TRBJ2-7; 7 nucleotides agree with TRBD1. The CDR3 spans 15 residues. Germline lookup yields CDR1 SGHTA and CDR2 FQGNSA. Unmatched junction bases numbered 10, after V lost 2 bases and J lost 6 bases. CDR3 region: CASSLQRQGVFEQYF. For the CDR3, the DNA is TGTGCCAGCAGCTTACAGCGACAGGGAGTTTTCGAGCAGTACTTC.

The chain uses TRBV14 and TRBJ1-3; 7 nucleotides align to TRBD1. The CDR3 contains 18 residues. Trimming at V came to 3 bases and at J to 0 bases, leaving 11 bases not matched to a gene. The germline V gene encodes CDR1 SGHDN and CDR2 FVKESK. The CDR3 DNA sequence: TGTGCCAGCAGCCATTTTCTTGGCAGGGGGAGCTCTGGAAACACCATATATTTT. Protein: CASSHFLGRGSSGNTIYF.

The CDR3 region is CASSPTSGGAETQYF. In DNA form, the CDR3 reads TGCGCCAGCAGCCCGACTAGCGGGGGGGCGGAGACCCAGTACTTC. The chain couples TRBV4-3 to TRBJ2-5; 14 nucleotides align to TRBD2. Germline-derived CDR1 and CDR2 are LGHNA and YSLEER. The CDR3 totals 15 residues. The junction had 3 bases not matched to a gene; V was cut back by 4 bases and J by 5 bases.

This clone was seen only a few times. This sequence joins TRBV28 and TRBJ2-7; perhaps TRBD1 as D (6 bases). Trimming took 4 bases from V and 3 from J, leaving 19 bases between them. The CDR3 extends over 16 amino acids. Germline assignment: CDR1 MDHEN and CDR2 SYDVKM. CDR3 coding DNA: TGTGCCAGCAGTTCTCCGGGGACATCCCTTTTCTACGAGCAGTACTTC. Translated: CASSSPGTSLFYEQYF.